In this sample, the clone carrying this T cell receptor (beta chain) turned up once. As yet, its antigen is unknown. At one end, the junction sequence differs from germline, possibly due to a read error. Described treatment: oral pan-JAK inhibitor, 5-10 mg twice daily. The sample is drawn from a study of CD8+ T cells in alopecia areata. About the research overall: Affected scalp percentage determined the severity score of treated patients. Study-wide results and caveats: Only one nonresponder was present, which leaves the link between baseline CD8+ expansion and response uncertain. Numerous expanded lesional clones remained in scalp and blood during tofacitinib. Sequencing of scalp samples also includes resident alphabeta T cells from normal skin.

Extracted RNA was reverse transcribed, and the resulting cDNA served as sequencing template. Using immunoSEQ multiplex PCR, the repertoire was profiled, and TCRdb retains in-frame clones only, with some absent. This table has some 200,000 clones, approximately 45% appearing once. In germline, CDR1 is SNHLY, CDR2 FYNNEI. The CDR3 sequence is 15 residues long. The chain joins TRBV2 to TRBJ2-1, with TRBD2 identical over 12 bases. This specimen was CD4+ T cells sorted from blood, taken at roughly week 38, from a patient treated with tofacitinib. This receptor was identified in a human donor with alopecia areata. CDR3 in DNA: TGTGCCAGCATCTCCCAAGGACTAGCGGGATCTTCGTTGGTCTTC. This gives the protein CASISQGLAGSSLVF. Using reference TRBV2 and TRBJ2-1 for the parts outside the CDR3, the full variable domain is EPEVTQTPSHQVTQMGQEVILRCVPISNHLYFYWYRQILGQKVEFLVSFYNNEISEKSEIFDDQFSVERPDGSNFTLKIRSTKLEDSAMYFCASISQGLAGSSLVFGPGTRLTVL.